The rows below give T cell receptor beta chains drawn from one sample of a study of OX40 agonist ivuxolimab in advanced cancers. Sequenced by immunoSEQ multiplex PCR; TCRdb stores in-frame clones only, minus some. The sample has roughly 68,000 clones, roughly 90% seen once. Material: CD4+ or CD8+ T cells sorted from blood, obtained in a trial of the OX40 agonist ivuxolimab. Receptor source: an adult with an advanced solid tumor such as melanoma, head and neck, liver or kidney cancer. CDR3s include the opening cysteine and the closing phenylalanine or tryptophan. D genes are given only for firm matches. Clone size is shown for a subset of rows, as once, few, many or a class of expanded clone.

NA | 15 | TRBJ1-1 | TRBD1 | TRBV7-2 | CASSPQQGKGAEAFF | TGTGCCAGCAGCCCTCAACAGGGGAAAGGAGCTGAAGCTTTCTTT
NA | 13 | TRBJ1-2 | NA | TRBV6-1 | CASTLNRGDGYTF | TGTGCCAGCACTCTAAATCGAGGGGATGGCTACACCTTC
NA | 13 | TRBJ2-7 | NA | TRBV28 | CASSSGHPYEQYF | TGTGCCAGCAGTTCTGGACACCCCTACGAGCAGTACTTC
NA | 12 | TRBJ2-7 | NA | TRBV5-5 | CASSLRSYEQYF | TGTGCCAGCAGCTTGAGGTCCTACGAGCAGTACTTC
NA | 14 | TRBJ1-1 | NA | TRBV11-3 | CASSLDKGYTEAFF | TGTGCCAGCAGCTTGGACAAGGGGTACACTGAAGCTTTCTTT
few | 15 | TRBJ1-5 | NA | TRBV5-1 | CASSLDPGGNQPQHF | TGCGCCAGCAGCTTGGACCCTGGTGGCAATCAGCCCCAGCATTTT
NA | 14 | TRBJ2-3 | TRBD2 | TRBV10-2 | CASRDAGGWDTQYF | TGCGCCAGCAGAGATGCGGGGGGGTGGGATACGCAGTATTTT
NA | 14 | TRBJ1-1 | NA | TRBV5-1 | CASSLTGLNTEAFF | TGCGCCAGCAGTCTGACAGGATTGAACACTGAAGCTTTCTTT
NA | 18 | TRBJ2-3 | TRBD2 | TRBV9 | CASSVLGLAGGGTDTQYF | TGTGCCAGCAGCGTCCTCGGACTAGCGGGGGGAGGAACAGATACGCAGTATTTT
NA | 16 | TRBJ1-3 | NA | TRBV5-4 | CASSLMTGSSGNTIYF | TGTGCCAGCAGCTTAATGACAGGCAGCTCTGGAAACACCATATATTTT
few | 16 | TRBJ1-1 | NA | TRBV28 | CASSIILGQWGTEAFF | TGTGCCAGCAGTATCATCCTGGGACAATGGGGCACTGAAGCTTTCTTT
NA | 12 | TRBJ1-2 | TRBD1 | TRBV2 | CASSRTGYGYTF | TGTGCCAGCAGTCGGACAGGGTATGGCTACACCTTC
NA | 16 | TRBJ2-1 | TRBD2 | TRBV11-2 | CASSYRGGSSYNEQFF | TGTGCCAGCAGCTACCGGGGGGGGAGCTCCTACAATGAGCAGTTCTTC
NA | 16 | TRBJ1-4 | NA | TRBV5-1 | CASSINVGSGDEKLFF | TGCGCCAGCAGCATAAATGTCGGGTCAGGGGATGAAAAACTGTTTTTT
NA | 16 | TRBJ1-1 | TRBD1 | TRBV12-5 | CASGWDSRPLNTEAFF | TGTGCTAGTGGTTGGGACAGTCGGCCCCTGAACACTGAAGCTTTCTTT
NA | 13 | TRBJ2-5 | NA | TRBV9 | CASSVGERETQYF | TGTGCCAGCAGCGTAGGTGAACGGGAGACCCAGTACTTC
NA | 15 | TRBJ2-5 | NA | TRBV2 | CASRGALGGAGTQYF | TGTGCCAGCAGGGGGGCGCTTGGCGGGGCGGGGACCCAGTACTTC
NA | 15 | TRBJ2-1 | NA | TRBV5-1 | CASSLVANTLNEQFF | TGCGCCAGCAGCTTGGTTGCCAATACTTTGAATGAGCAGTTCTTC
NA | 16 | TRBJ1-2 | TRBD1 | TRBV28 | CASSWGDRGNYYGYTF | TGTGCCAGCAGTTGGGGGGACAGGGGGAATTACTATGGCTACACCTTC
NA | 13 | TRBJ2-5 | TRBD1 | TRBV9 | CASSPTGLETQYF | TGTGCCAGCAGCCCGACAGGGTTGGAGACCCAGTACTTC